One and the same sample provided the 25 T cell receptor beta chains below, sequenced in a study of T cells in Graves' hyperthyroidism and ophthalmopathy. Amplification of TCR beta CDR3 regions was performed using RNA transcripts as template. Initially, a first-round RT-PCR of the TCR CDR3 employed the HTBI primer set. TCRdb independently ran MiXCR on the multiplex PCR reads; one entry per CDR3 protein. Of more than 550,000 distinct CDR3 sequences in the sample, 18% were seen once. The sequenced sample was blood. The origin of the receptors is a woman aged 50 to 65 with Graves' hyperthyroidism that later progressed to Graves' ophthalmopathy.

Note on this clonotype: The CDR3 end shows no conserved phenylalanine or tryptophan, and so a read error is likely. The V call is TRBV5-5, the J call TRBJ2-7; weak D call: TRBD1 (6 bases). Between the trimmed V and J ends, which lost 5 bases and 1 base, there was a span of 13 bases. Per germline, CDR1 SGHKS and CDR2 YYEKEE (reference sequence). This CDR3 has 14 amino acids. The CDR3 spells CASRLPGQSYEQYL. Here the CDR3 DNA reads TGTGCCAGCAGACTACCCGGACAGTCCTACGAGCAGTACCTC.

This clonotype was counted only a few times. This chain joins TRBV28 and TRBJ2-5; tentatively, D is TRBD1 (6 bases). Germline V gene lookup returns CDR1 MDHEN and CDR2 SYDVKM. Trimming pared 9 bases from V and 2 bases from J, leaving 16 bases between. This CDR3 contains 14 residues. CDR3 coding DNA: TGTGCCAGTAGCCAGACAGGAGCTCAAGAGACCCAGTACTTC. This gives the protein CASSQTGAQETQYF.

The rearrangement uses TRBV5-1 and TRBJ1-4; D gene unclear. Germline V CDR1 and CDR2: SGHRS, YFSETQ. V was pared by 4 bases and J by 1 base, with 8 bases between. This CDR3 is 14 amino acids long. The CDR3 here is CASSETETNEKLFF. The CDR3 DNA reads TGCGCCAGCAGCGAAACCGAAACTAATGAAAAACTGTTTTTT.

This clonotype showed up many times. The gene calls are TRBV18 and TRBJ2-1; either TRBD1 or TRBD2 may supply D (5 bases each). The V and J ends lost 8 bases and 3 bases respectively, with 14 bases between them. This CDR3 region has 14 residues. CDR1 KGHSH and CDR2 LQKENI come from the germline V gene. This CDR3 is CASSPGRGYNEQFF. Written as DNA, the CDR3 is TGTGCCAGCAGTCCGGGACGCGGCTACAATGAGCAGTTCTTC.

This rearrangement joins TRBV5-1 to TRBJ1-2, with D possibly TRBD1 on 5 matching bases. The ends were cut back, 4 bases at V and 2 bases at J, with 18 bases in the middle. This CDR3 spans 16 amino acids. CDR1 is SGHRS, CDR2 YFSETQ, per germline. The CDR3 DNA sequence: TGCGCCAGCAGCCGGGACTTCGCGACAGCCAACTATGGCTACACCTTC. Translation: CASSRDFATANYGYTF.

This clonotype was seen a handful of times. This chain links TRBV20-1 with TRBJ1-2; D is perhaps TRBD1 (5 bases). The CDR3 has 12 amino acids. V was trimmed by 6 bases and J by 3 bases, leaving 11 bases between them. Per the germline V gene, CDR1 is DFQATT and CDR2 is SNEGSKA (reference sequence). CDR3 sequence: CSAVGGYYGYTF. The CDR3 bases are TGCAGTGCCGTCGGGGGGTACTATGGCTACACCTTC.

Note on this clonotype: A much larger clone sits a single nucleotide away, making a read error possible. The chain combines TRBV12-3 or TRBV12-4 with TRBJ2-2; maybe TRBD2 (7 bases). The CDR3 extends over 16 amino acids. The ends were cut back, 1 base at V and 7 bases at J, with 16 bases in the middle. CDR3 amino acids: CASSLVPRGGNGELFF. The CDR3 bases are TGTGCCAGCAGTTTAGTCCCCAGGGGAGGGAACGGGGAGCTGTTTTTT.

In its sample, this clonotype was seen a few times. The chain uses TRBV6-1 and TRBJ1-2; 11 positions agree with TRBD1. CDR3 length equals 13 residues. Germline lookup yields CDR1 MNHNS and CDR2 SASEGT. The trim removed 7 bases at V and 6 bases at J, leaving 4 bases unmatched. The CDR3: CASTPDRGHGYTF. Here the CDR3 DNA reads TGTGCCAGCACCCCGGACAGGGGGCATGGCTACACCTTC.

This clonotype was counted between two and nine times. The chain joins TRBV6-2 or TRBV6-3 to TRBJ1-4; D gene ambiguous. This CDR3 comprises 15 residues. The V gene lost 2 bases and the J gene lost 0 bases, with 7 bases spanning the gap. Germline V gene lookup returns CDR1 MNHEY and CDR2 SVGEGT. CDR3 bases: TGTGCCAGCAGTTACAGAAGCGCAACTAATGAAAAACTGTTTTTT. Its protein is CASSYRSATNEKLFF.

The V call is TRBV3-1, the J call TRBJ2-1; 15 nucleotides match TRBD2. Germline lookup yields CDR1 LGHDT and CDR2 YNNKEL (reference sequence). Trimming cost V 4 bases and J 8 bases; bases outside gene matches: 9. There are 17 residues in the CDR3. CDR3 bases: TGTGCCAGCAGCCGAGCGAGGACTAGCGGGGGGGCTCATGAGCAGTTCTTC. It codes for CASSRARTSGGAHEQFF.

This clonotype was detected ten times or more. The chain is built from TRBV4-1 and TRBJ1-5, with a tentative D call TRBD1 (6 bases). CDR1 and CDR2 (germline): MGHRA, YSYEKL. The ends were cut back, 4 bases at V and 4 bases at J, with 14 bases in the middle. This CDR3 contains 15 residues. DNA for the CDR3: TGCGCCAGCAGCCCAGAGGGGGGGGCGAATCAGCCCCAGCATTTT. Its protein is CASSPEGGANQPQHF.

This clonotype was found many times. V and J are TRBV6-1 and TRBJ1-5; 10 nucleotides align to TRBD1. V gave up 3 bases and J gave up 5 bases; unmatched junction bases: 7. Germline V lookup: CDR1 MNHNS, CDR2 SASEGT. This CDR3 has 16 amino acids. CDR3 coding DNA: TGTGCCAGCAGTGATGGGGACAGGGGTTGGTATCAGCCCCAGCATTTT. Its protein is CASSDGDRGWYQPQHF.

The chain combines TRBV19 with TRBJ2-7; 9 bases match TRBD1. There are 15 residues in the CDR3. Germline V lookup: CDR1 LNHDA, CDR2 SQIVND (reference sequence). The V segment lost 5 bases and the J segment 3 bases; nucleotides outside the gene matches: 8. The CDR3 DNA follows: TGTGCCAGTAGTCCCTCCCGGGACAGGGTCTACGAGCAGTACTTC. It specifies CASSPSRDRVYEQYF.

This clonotype was detected many times. The V gene is TRBV27, the J gene TRBJ2-2; 9 bases are a match to TRBD1. Germline assignment: CDR1 MNHEY and CDR2 SMNVEV (reference sequence). Trimming cost V 6 bases and J 5 bases; bases outside gene matches: 13. This CDR3 has 17 residues. CDR3 region: CASRKTGGAGWTGELFF. As DNA, the CDR3 is TGTGCCAGCAGGAAAACAGGGGGCGCGGGATGGACCGGGGAGCTGTTTTTT.

The table lists this clonotype with a few counts. The chain combines TRBV29-1 with TRBJ1-2; TRBD1 is a possible D gene (5 bases). Germline lookup yields CDR1 SQVTM and CDR2 ANQGSEA. Trimming took off 3 bases at V and 8 bases at J, with 16 bases between the two ends. This CDR3 region has 13 residues. CDR3 protein: CSVDYRSSGGYTF. DNA of the CDR3: TGCAGCGTTGACTACAGGTCCAGCGGAGGCTACACCTTC.

V usage is TRBV25-1 and J usage is TRBJ1-4; D remains unclear. This CDR3 contains 14 residues. The germline gives CDR1 MGHDK, CDR2 SYGVNS. Trimming removed 2 bases from V and 3 bases from J, with 7 bases in between. CDR3 sequence reads: CASSETGSNEKLFF. Written as DNA, the CDR3 is TGTGCCAGCAGTGAAACCGGGTCTAATGAAAAACTGTTTTTT.

This clonotype was found many times. J is TRBJ1-2 and V is TRBV20-1; 7 nucleotides agree with TRBD1. Germline V lookup: CDR1 DFQATT, CDR2 SNEGSKA (reference sequence). With V trimmed by 5 bases and J by 8 bases, 11 bases remained unmatched. CDR3 size: 13 residues. In DNA form, the CDR3 reads TGCAGTGCTGGACCCGGGACAGCATCCGGCTACACCTTC. The encoded protein is CSAGPGTASGYTF.

This clonotype was counted at least ten times. This chain uses TRBV5-1 with TRBJ2-1, with D perhaps matching TRBD1 or TRBD2 (5 bases each). Per germline, CDR1 SGHRS and CDR2 YFSETQ. The CDR3 runs 14 residues. V was clipped by 0 bases and J by 7 bases, with 11 bases between them. CDR3 sequence reads: CASSLGGTNNEQFF. In nucleotides, the CDR3 is TGCGCCAGCAGCTTGGGGGGGACCAATAATGAGCAGTTCTTC.

This clonotype was recorded many times. The chain carries TRBV5-6 and TRBJ2-1; D tentatively fits TRBD1 or TRBD2 (6 bases each). This CDR3 has 16 residues. V was cut by 3 bases and J by 3 bases, with 16 bases left in between. Germline V lookup: CDR1 SGHDT, CDR2 YYEEEE. CDR3 amino acids: CASSSQIEGGYNEQFF. CDR3 nucleotide sequence: TGTGCCAGCAGCTCCCAGATAGAGGGGGGCTACAATGAGCAGTTCTTC. Together with reference TRBV5-6 and TRBJ2-1, the CDR3 gives the full variable domain: DAGVTQSPTHLIKTRGQQVTLRCSPKSGHDTVSWYQQALGQGPQFIFQYYEEEERQRGNFPDRFSGHQFPNYSSELNVNALLLGDSALYLCASSSQIEGGYNEQFFGPGTRLTVL.

The sample holds many counts of this clonotype. The J gene is TRBJ2-3, the V gene TRBV12-3 or TRBV12-4; maybe TRBD1 (5 bases). This CDR3 has 13 amino acids. V was pared by 7 bases and J by 6 bases, with 14 bases between. The CDR3 reads CASTKGLEDTQYF. The DNA for the CDR3 is TGTGCCAGCACCAAGGGGCTGGAGGATACGCAGTATTTT.

This chain joins TRBV6-5 and TRBJ1-1; 8 bases agree with TRBD1. The CDR3 is 15 amino acids. J lost 4 bases, V lost 2 bases, and 6 bases had no gene match. Looked up from germline, CDR1 is MNHEY and CDR2 is SVGAGI. The CDR3 DNA reads TGTGCCAGCAGTTACCCGACAGGGGCTGGCACTGAAGCTTTCTTT. Translating it yields CASSYPTGAGTEAFF.

The rearrangement links TRBV7-2 to TRBJ2-5; the D call may be TRBD1 or TRBD2 (5 bases each). Germline CDR1 SGHTA, CDR2 FQGNSA. The CDR3 loop spans 16 amino acids. V lost 1 base and J lost 0, with 12 bases in between. This CDR3 is CASSLVDRGYQETQYF. CDR3 nucleotides: TGTGCCAGCAGCTTAGTTGACCGGGGCTACCAAGAGACCCAGTACTTC. The whole variable domain, filled in from reference TRBV7-2 and TRBJ2-5, reads GAGVSQSPSNKVTEKGKDVELRCDPISGHTALYWYRQSLGQGLEFLIYFQGNSAPDKSGLPSDRFSAERTGGSVSTLTIQRTQQEDSAVYLCASSLVDRGYQETQYFGPGTRLLVL.

This clonotype was detected many times. This chain uses TRBV3-1 with TRBJ2-3; TRBD2 agrees at 11 bases. The CDR3 is 16 residues long. The ends lost 4 bases at V and 5 bases at J; junction bases unmatched: 8. Germline CDR1 is LGHDT and CDR2 is YNNKEL (reference sequence). CDR3 region: CASSLGIAGGEDTQYF. CDR3 in DNA: TGTGCCAGCAGCCTGGGGATAGCGGGGGGGGAAGATACGCAGTATTTT.

This clonotype was counted between two and nine times. A read error is possible here, since a much larger clone lies one base away. The V and J genes are TRBV5-1 and TRBJ2-3; 8 nucleotides line up with TRBD1. The J call is uncertain, as TRBJ1-5 better fits the DNA end. CDR3 size: 18 residues. CDR1 is SGHRS and CDR2 is YFSETQ in the germline V gene. CDR3 loop: CASSPRIDRGLSTDTQHF. CDR3 nucleotide sequence: TGCGCCAGCAGCCCACGGATCGACAGGGGCCTAAGCACAGATACGCAGCATTTT.

This clonotype was detected a few times. The chain has TRBV30 and TRBJ1-2, with D possibly being TRBD1 (6 bases). The CDR3 is 13 amino acids. Germline assignment: CDR1 GTSNPN and CDR2 SVGIG (reference sequence). V was trimmed by 2 bases and J by 8 bases, leaving 15 bases between them. The CDR3 loop reads CAWSIWAGEGYTF. For the CDR3, the DNA is TGTGCCTGGAGTATCTGGGCAGGGGAAGGCTACACCTTC.